This T cell receptor (beta chain) is from a study of blood T cell repertoires in COVID-19. Across the whole study: The origin of the acute and convalescent COVID-19 samples was the United States, Italy and Spain. Nucleic acid was either cDNA or gDNA, and it came from T cells, B-cell-depleted T cells, or PBMCs.

V was pared by 3 bases and J by 1 base, with 10 bases between. The germline V gene has CDR1 ENHRY and CDR2 SYGVKD. This CDR3 has 15 amino acids. Original handling: Estimation of nucleated cell counts relied on the amplification of reference gene primers. Sequencing used immunoSEQ multiplex PCR; TCRdb keeps in-frame clones, though not all of them. For V, J and clone size, that table is used; D and trimming come from the DNA. This table holds approximately 240,000 clones, approximately 82% found once. This sequence was found in a woman aged 80 or older with active or convalescent COVID-19. Material: peripheral blood. This rearrangement joins TRBV10-3 to TRBJ1-5; weak D call: TRBD1 (5 bases). In DNA form, the CDR3 reads TGTGCCATCAGTGAACCAGGGTCAAGCAATCAGCCCCAGCATTTT. Its translation: CAISEPGSSNQPQHF.